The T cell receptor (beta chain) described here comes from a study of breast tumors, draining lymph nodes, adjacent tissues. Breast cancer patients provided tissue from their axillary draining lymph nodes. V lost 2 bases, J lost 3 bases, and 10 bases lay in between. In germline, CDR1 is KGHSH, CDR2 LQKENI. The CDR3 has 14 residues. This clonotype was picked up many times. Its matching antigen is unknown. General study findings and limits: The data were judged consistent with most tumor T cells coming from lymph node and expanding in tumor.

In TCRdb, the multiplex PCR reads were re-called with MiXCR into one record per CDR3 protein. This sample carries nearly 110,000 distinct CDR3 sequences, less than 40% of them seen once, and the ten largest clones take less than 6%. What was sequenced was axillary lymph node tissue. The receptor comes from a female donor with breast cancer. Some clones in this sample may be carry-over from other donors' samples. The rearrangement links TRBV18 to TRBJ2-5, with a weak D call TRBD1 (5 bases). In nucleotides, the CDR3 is TGTGCCAGCTCACCAGGCGTACAGGAAGAGACCCAGTACTTC. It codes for CASSPGVQEETQYF.